The 31 T cell receptor beta chains reported below all come from one sample, sequenced in a study of blood T cell repertoires in COVID-19. The repertoire was sequenced with immunoSEQ multiplex PCR; TCRdb's copy has only in-frame clones and lacks some. The table has tens of thousands of clones, 70% to 85% seen once. Sequences were obtained from peripheral blood. The source is a human donor in a cohort sampled during active COVID-19.

The V call is TRBV24-1, the J call TRBJ1-1; D remains unclear. The CDR3 consists of 16 residues. V was pared by 5 bases and J by 3 bases, with 18 bases between. Looked up from germline, CDR1 is KGHDR and CDR2 is SFDVKD. As DNA, the CDR3 is TGTGCCACCAGTGGTCACCCGGGAGCCGGGGACACTGAAGCTTTCTTT. It yields the protein CATSGHPGAGDTEAFF.

The V call is TRBV27, the J call TRBJ2-7; possible D gene TRBD1, 6 bases. CDR1 is MNHEY and CDR2 is SMNVEV in the germline V gene (reference sequence). Trimming took 2 bases from V and 1 from J, leaving 15 bases between them. The CDR3 is 16 residues long. The CDR3 coding sequence is TGTGCCAGCAGTTTAGAACTCAGGGGTCCTTCCTACGAGCAGTACTTC. It codes for CASSLELRGPSYEQYF.

J is TRBJ2-3 and V is TRBV4-3; 11 nucleotides align to TRBD2. Germline CDR1 LGHNA, CDR2 YSLEER. The trim removed 0 bases at V and 1 base at J, leaving 6 bases unmatched. The CDR3 extends over 18 amino acids. CDR3 protein: CASSQEAPTSGGTDTQYF. The CDR3 DNA follows: TGCGCCAGCAGCCAAGAAGCCCCGACTAGCGGGGGCACAGATACGCAGTATTTT.

Notes on this clone: The junction departs from the called germline gene at one end, perhaps through a read error. J is TRBJ2-2 and V is TRBV7-7; 9 nucleotides align to TRBD2. Germline V CDR1 and CDR2: SSHAT, FNYEAQ (reference sequence). CDR3 length: 16 residues. The CDR3 loop reads CASSLAGGPGTGELFF. The DNA of the CDR3 is TGTGCTAGCAGCTTGGCGGGGGGGCCCGGCACCGGGGAGCTGTTTTTT.

The gene calls are TRBV10-3 and TRBJ2-1; 8 nucleotides align to TRBD2. Unmatched junction bases numbered 18, after V lost 0 bases and J lost 2 bases. This CDR3 spans 21 amino acids. From germline, CDR1 is ENHRY and CDR2 SYGVKD. The CDR3 here is CAISESMGPSGSHAPYNEQFF. CDR3 sequence (DNA): TGTGCCATCAGTGAGTCGATGGGGCCTAGCGGGTCCCATGCCCCCTACAATGAGCAGTTCTTC.

In this sample, this clone turned up once. This chain joins TRBV6-2 or TRBV6-3 and TRBJ2-2, with unresolved D. The germline V gene has CDR1 MNHEY and CDR2 SVGEGT. Trimming took 6 bases from V and 3 from J, leaving 8 bases between them. The CDR3 contains 13 residues. CDR3 coding DNA: TGTGCCAGCAGCGCGCTGGACACCGGGGAGCTGTTTTTT. Translating it yields CASSALDTGELFF.

The chain joins TRBV28 to TRBJ1-2; 8 bases are shared with TRBD1. CDR3 length: 15 residues. Trimming removed 8 bases from V and 4 bases from J; junction bases left unmatched: 12. CDR1 MDHEN and CDR2 SYDVKM come from the germline V gene. CDR3 in amino acids: CASSLPGQAAYGYTF. The CDR3 DNA follows: TGTGCCAGCTCCTTACCGGGACAGGCTGCCTATGGCTACACCTTC.

This clone was seen more than once but under ten times. This chain links TRBV4-3 with TRBJ2-7; D might be TRBD2 (5 bases). Germline V gene data show CDR1 as LGHNA and CDR2 as YSLEER. V was cut by 1 base and J by 3 bases, with 13 bases left in between. The CDR3 sequence is 15 residues long. The CDR3 sequence: CASSQGPDSHYEQYF. The CDR3 DNA reads as TGCGCCAGCAGCCAAGGTCCGGACTCCCACTACGAGCAGTACTTC.

The chain is built from TRBV3-1 (or the pseudogene TRBV3-2) and TRBJ2-1; D unclear. The CDR3 is 12 residues long. In germline, CDR1 is LGHDT, CDR2 YNNKEL (reference sequence). V was cut by 5 bases and J by 12 bases, with 14 bases left in between. CDR3: CASSMPRGGQFF. The CDR3 DNA follows: TGTGCCAGCAGCATGCCTCGCGGCGGGCAGTTCTTC.

This chain joins TRBV7-2 and TRBJ1-4, with TRBD1 matching 8 bases. V lost 5 bases, J lost 6 bases, and 8 bases stayed unmatched. The CDR3 has 15 amino acids. Germline CDR1 and CDR2: SGHTA and FQGNSA. The CDR3 DNA is TGTGCCAGCAGCAGAGACAGGGGTGTAGATGAAAAACTGTTTTTT. It codes for CASSRDRGVDEKLFF.

V is TRBV24-1 and J is TRBJ2-2; TRBD1 matches at 8 bases. The length of the CDR3 is 13 residues. The V segment lost 11 bases and the J segment 1 base; nucleotides outside the gene matches: 2. Germline V lookup: CDR1 KGHDR, CDR2 SFDVKD. CDR3 nucleotides: TGTGCCAGCGGACAGGGGAACACCGGGGAGCTGTTTTTT. Its translation is CASGQGNTGELFF.

This chain joins TRBV5-6 and TRBJ2-7; D perhaps matches TRBD1 (6 bases). This CDR3 contains 13 residues. The germline gives CDR1 SGHDT, CDR2 YYEEEE. Trimming pared 5 bases from V and 3 bases from J, leaving 12 bases between. DNA of the CDR3: TGTGCCAGCAGGCCTACAGGGATCTACGAGCAGTACTTC. It specifies CASRPTGIYEQYF.

The CDR3 protein is CASSGTGGSVVEKLFF. The CDR3 region has the DNA TGTGCCAGTAGTGGGACAGGGGGCTCAGTGGTAGAAAAACTGTTTTTT. The V call is TRBV19, the J call TRBJ1-4; TRBD1 agrees at 12 bases. V trimming: 5 bases; J trimming: 8 bases; junction bases outside the gene matches: 9. The germline gives CDR1 LNHDA, CDR2 SQIVND (reference sequence). This CDR3 spans 16 amino acids.

V usage is TRBV18 and J usage is TRBJ1-4, with 8 nucleotides matching TRBD1. The germline CDR1 and CDR2 sequences are KGHSH and LQKENI. The V segment lost 5 bases and the J segment 2 bases; nucleotides outside the gene matches: 4. This CDR3 comprises 15 residues. The CDR3 region has the DNA TGTGCCAGCTCAGCCGGACAGGGTACTAATGAAAAACTGTTTTTT. It encodes CASSAGQGTNEKLFF.

The chain recombines TRBV5-1 with TRBJ2-5; 9 bases line up with TRBD1. The CDR3 loop spans 15 amino acids. With 4 bases clipped from V and 5 bases from J, the junction kept 9 bases outside the gene matches. Germline loops: CDR1 SGHRS, CDR2 YFSETQ. CDR3 sequence: CASSPLQGAGETQYF. The CDR3 nucleotides read TGCGCCAGCAGCCCCCTACAGGGGGCCGGGGAGACCCAGTACTTC. Drawing the rest from reference TRBV5-1 and TRBJ2-5, the complete variable domain is KAGVTQTPRYLIKTRGQQVTLSCSPISGHRSVSWYQQTPGQGLQFLFEYFSETQRNKGNFPGRFSGRQFSNSRSEMNVSTLELGDSALYLCASSPLQGAGETQYFGPGTRLLVL.

The chain employs TRBV6-2 or TRBV6-3 and TRBJ2-5, with 13 positions matching TRBD2. The CDR3 is 17 amino acids. The trim removed 2 bases at V and 2 bases at J, leaving 5 bases unmatched. The germline gives CDR1 MNHEY, CDR2 SVGEGT. CDR3 region: CASSYPTSGRTQETQYF. DNA for the CDR3: TGTGCCAGCAGTTACCCGACTAGCGGGAGGACTCAAGAGACCCAGTACTTC.

This chain joins TRBV21-1 and TRBJ2-1; TRBD2, the D gene given by the table, was not confirmed from the DNA. TRBV21-1 is noted as a pseudogene. This CDR3 is 22 amino acids long. Here the CDR3 reads CASSKEGNPGLAGVFSRNEQFF. CDR3 coding DNA: TGTGCCAGCAGCAAAGAGGGGAACCCGGGACTAGCGGGAGTTTTTTCTAGGAATGAGCAGTTCTTC.

The CDR3: CASSFKELSGEQYF. For the CDR3, the DNA is TGTGCCAGCAGTTTCAAGGAGCTTTCGGGGGAGCAGTACTTC. This chain links TRBV6-5 with TRBJ2-7; the D gene is possibly TRBD2 (5 bases). The germline CDR1 and CDR2 sequences are MNHEY and SVGAGI. This CDR3 is built from 14 residues. V lost 4 bases to trimming and J lost 7 bases, with 17 bases between them.

This clone was detected only once. The chain carries TRBV27 and TRBJ2-7; the match to TRBD1 covers 7 bases. The CDR3 spans 15 residues. CDR1 and CDR2 (germline): MNHEY, SMNVEV (reference sequence). Trimming took 5 bases from V and 3 from J; bases not matched to a gene: 10. CDR3 nucleotide sequence: TGTGCCAGCAGTCCCTCAGACAGGGAGTACTACGAGCAGTACTTC. Protein product: CASSPSDREYYEQYF.

The chain recombines TRBV28 with TRBJ1-1, with 8 bases that match TRBD1. The CDR3 runs 14 residues. Germline V CDR1 and CDR2: MDHEN, SYDVKM. V lost 7 bases and J lost 6; bases outside the gene matches: 10. This chain's CDR3 is CASTSQGVLAEAFF. In nucleotides, the CDR3 is TGTGCCAGCACCTCACAGGGGGTGTTAGCTGAAGCTTTCTTT.

The chain couples TRBV28 to TRBJ2-2; 8 bases fit TRBD2. Per the germline V gene, CDR1 is MDHEN and CDR2 is SYDVKM. This CDR3 comprises 15 residues. The V segment lost 3 bases and the J segment 6 bases; nucleotides outside the gene matches: 6. Here the CDR3 reads CASSFSGSIAGELFF. The CDR3 region has the DNA TGTGCCAGCAGTTTCAGCGGGAGTATAGCCGGGGAGCTGTTTTTT. Supplemented by reference TRBV28 and TRBJ2-2, the full variable domain reads DVKVTQSSRYLVKRTGEKVFLECVQDMDHENMFWYRQDPGLGLRLIYFSYDVKMKEKGDIPEGYSVSREKKERFSLILESASTNQTSMYLCASSFSGSIAGELFFGEGSRLTVL.

The chain joins TRBV5-4 to TRBJ2-7, with TRBD2 matching 9 bases. V lost 0 bases and J lost 2; bases outside the gene matches: 9. CDR1 and CDR2 (germline): SGHNT, YYREEE (reference sequence). The CDR3 spans 17 residues. The CDR3 is CASSLGGSGSTAYEQYF. The CDR3, as DNA: TGTGCCAGCAGCTTGGGTGGTAGCGGGAGTACAGCCTACGAGCAGTACTTC.

V is TRBV30 and J is TRBJ1-1; D unclear. This CDR3 has 15 amino acids. The germline V gene has CDR1 GTSNPN and CDR2 SVGIG (reference sequence). V dropped 3 bases and J dropped 0 bases, with 14 bases sitting between them. The CDR3 DNA sequence: TGTGCCTGGAGACCAATTGACACGATGAACACTGAAGCTTTCTTT. Protein product: CAWRPIDTMNTEAFF. The full variable domain, in which reference TRBV30 and TRBJ1-1 provide the parts outside the CDR3, is SQTIHQWPATLVQPVGSPLSLECTVEGTSNPNLYWYRQAAGRGLQLLFYSVGIGQISSEVPQNLSASRPQDRQFILSSKKLLLSDSGFYLCAWRPIDTMNTEAFFGQGTRLTVV.

V and J are TRBV28 and TRBJ1-4; 10 bases map to TRBD1. The germline CDR1 and CDR2 sequences are MDHEN and SYDVKM. The CDR3 runs to 16 residues. Unmatched junction bases numbered 11, after V lost 4 bases and J lost 9 bases. In nucleotides, the CDR3 is TGTGCCAGCAGTTCTCCCCGGGACAGGGGAATGAAAAAACTGTTTTTT. Its protein is CASSSPRDRGMKKLFF.

There are a few counts of this clone. J is TRBJ2-2 and V is TRBV9; D perhaps matches TRBD2 (5 bases). CDR3 length: 14 residues. The germline CDR1 and CDR2 sequences are SGDLS and YYNGEE. V lost 1 base and J 9 bases, leaving 13 bases between the germline ends. The CDR3 sequence: CASSVTTRDRELFF. The CDR3 coding sequence is TGTGCCAGCAGCGTAACTACACGGGATCGGGAGCTGTTTTTT.

The V gene is TRBV6-5, the J gene TRBJ1-1, with D tentatively TRBD1 (5 bases). Germline values: CDR1 MNHEY, CDR2 SVGAGI. This CDR3 spans 14 amino acids. The germline V and J ends were trimmed by 4 bases and 6 bases, with 15 bases remaining between them. The CDR3 protein is CASSLNGAGPEAFF. In nucleotides, the CDR3 is TGTGCCAGCAGTTTGAATGGTGCGGGGCCTGAAGCTTTCTTT.

This chain joins TRBV30 and TRBJ2-3, with 11 nucleotides matching TRBD2. V trimming: 0 bases; J trimming: 4 bases; junction bases outside the gene matches: 6. Germline V CDR1 and CDR2: GTSNPN, SVGIG (reference sequence). This CDR3 has 16 amino acids. CDR3 in amino acids: CAWSVPTSGSSDTQYF. CDR3 DNA: TGTGCCTGGAGTGTACCTACTAGCGGGAGCTCAGATACGCAGTATTTT.

V gene TRBV3-1 (or the pseudogene TRBV3-2) combines with J gene TRBJ1-3, with 7 bases lining up with TRBD1. The V gene end was trimmed by 0 bases and the J gene end by 0 bases; junction bases not matched to a gene: 11. The CDR3 is 19 residues long. The V gene's germline CDR1 is LGHDT and CDR2 YNNKEL (reference sequence). CDR3 sequence reads: CASSQDRGRGIHSGNTIYF. CDR3 nucleotides: TGTGCCAGCAGCCAAGATAGAGGCAGGGGGATACACTCTGGAAACACCATATATTTT.

V and J are TRBV5-4 and TRBJ2-1, with 9 bases identical to TRBD2. V was pared by 4 bases and J by 7 bases, with 6 bases of the junction left unmatched. The CDR3 has 14 residues. Germline CDR1 is SGHNT and CDR2 is YYREEE (reference sequence). CDR3 amino acids: CASSGGLAMNEQFF. The CDR3 DNA reads TGTGCCAGCAGCGGTGGACTAGCGATGAATGAGCAGTTCTTC.

This chain joins TRBV6-4 and TRBJ1-1; TRBD1 might be the D (6 bases). With 9 bases removed from V and 5 bases from J, the gap between germline ends came to 13 bases. The V gene's germline CDR1 is MRHNA and CDR2 SNTAGT. The CDR3 is 12 residues long. The CDR3 DNA reads as TGTGCCAGGGGGTGGGGGCATACTGAAGCTTTCTTT. Its protein product is CARGWGHTEAFF.

The table lists this clone with a few counts. The chain links TRBV5-1 to TRBJ2-2; possibly TRBD2 for D (6 bases). Germline CDR1 is SGHRS and CDR2 is YFSETQ. This CDR3 has 14 amino acids. Trimming left V 4 bases short and J 5 bases short, with 12 bases between. CDR3 sequence: CASSPGVDTGELFF. CDR3 nucleotide sequence: TGCGCCAGCAGCCCGGGAGTAGATACCGGGGAGCTGTTTTTT.